The 10 T cell receptor beta chains below come from one sample, sequenced in a study of blood T cell repertoires in COVID-19. TCRdb's table, derived via immunoSEQ multiplex PCR, lists solely in-frame clones and lacks some. This table holds over 95,000 clones, approximately 80% found once. Source material: peripheral blood. All receptors derive from a human donor in a cohort sampled during active COVID-19.

The gene calls are TRBV10-2 and TRBJ2-7, with 9 bases aligning to TRBD2. CDR1 WSHSY and CDR2 SAAADI come from the germline V gene. Unmatched junction bases numbered 12, after V lost 6 bases and J lost 6 bases. The CDR3 spans 15 residues. Here the CDR3 DNA reads TGCGCCAGCAGGTCCCTAGCGGGAACTCCCTCCGAGCAGTACTTC. Translating gives CASRSLAGTPSEQYF.

The chain recombines TRBV27 with TRBJ2-3, with 11 bases that match TRBD2. Germline V CDR1 and CDR2: MNHEY, SMNVEV (reference sequence). Losses at the gene ends were 6 bases for V and 0 bases for J; bases not matched to a gene: 5. This CDR3 is 16 amino acids long. CDR3 nucleotide sequence: TGTGCCAGCAGGATTCGACTAGCGGGGAGCACAGATACGCAGTATTTT. Encoded protein: CASRIRLAGSTDTQYF.

This chain connects TRBV6-5 to TRBJ1-4, with a tentative D call TRBD1 (5 bases). Trimming removed 10 bases at V and 2 bases at J, with 17 bases between. CDR3 length: 15 residues. The germline V gene has CDR1 MNHEY and CDR2 SVGAGI. The chain's CDR3 is CAIMPRGQTNEKLFF. Here the CDR3 DNA reads TGTGCCATCATGCCTAGGGGTCAGACTAATGAAAAACTGTTTTTT.

The chain carries TRBV28 and TRBJ1-1; D might be TRBD1 (5 bases). The V gene's germline CDR1 is MDHEN and CDR2 SYDVKM. This CDR3 is 13 amino acids long. V lost 6 bases, J lost 1 base, and 9 bases lay in between. CDR3 DNA sequence: TGTGCCAGCAGAGACGGACAGAACACTGAAGCTTTCTTT. It specifies CASRDGQNTEAFF.

The V and J genes are TRBV5-1 and TRBJ2-2; D may be TRBD1 (6 bases). This CDR3 comprises 15 residues. Germline-derived CDR1 and CDR2 are SGHRS and YFSETQ. With 1 base removed from V and 0 bases from J, the gap between germline ends came to 7 bases. The CDR3 DNA follows: TGCGCCAGCAGCTTGACAGGGCCGAACACCGGGGAGCTGTTTTTT. Amino acid sequence: CASSLTGPNTGELFF.

The chain couples TRBV7-3 to TRBJ1-1; D remains ambiguous. This CDR3 is 13 amino acids long. From germline, CDR1 is SGHTA and CDR2 FQGTGA. V lost 1 base and J lost 2, with 5 bases in between. In nucleotides, the CDR3 is TGTGCCAGCAGCTTAAGCGTCAACACTGAAGCTTTCTTT. Translated: CASSLSVNTEAFF.

This chain links TRBV2 with TRBJ2-2, with a possible D match to TRBD2 (7 bases). V was clipped by 2 bases and J by 4 bases, with 14 bases between them. CDR3 length: 16 amino acids. Germline values: CDR1 SNHLY, CDR2 FYNNEI. In DNA, the CDR3 is TGTGCCAGCAGTGAAATCGGGGGGCGGGTCACCGGGGAGCTGTTTTTT. This sequence encodes CASSEIGGRVTGELFF.

The gene calls are TRBV27 and TRBJ2-5, with 8 bases that match TRBD1. Losses at the gene ends were 4 bases for V and 5 bases for J; bases not matched to a gene: 9. CDR1 and CDR2 from the germline V gene are MNHEY and SMNVEV (reference sequence). The CDR3 loop spans 15 amino acids. CDR3 DNA sequence: TGTGCCAGCAGTTATTATCAGGGGGCGGGTGAGACCCAGTACTTC. It specifies CASSYYQGAGETQYF.

The rearrangement links TRBV7-7 to TRBJ2-5; 13 positions agree with TRBD2. The CDR3 has 18 residues. V shed 3 bases and J 4 bases; nucleotides not matched to a gene: 11. Looked up from germline, CDR1 is SSHAT and CDR2 is FNYEAQ (reference sequence). This chain's CDR3 is CASSLSLAGGPSSETQYF. CDR3 coding DNA: TGTGCCAGCAGCTTGTCACTAGCGGGGGGGCCGTCTTCAGAGACCCAGTACTTC.

The V gene is TRBV28, the J gene TRBJ2-5; D gene ambiguous. The ends were cut back, 3 bases at V and 7 bases at J, with 12 bases in the middle. Germline-derived CDR1 and CDR2 are MDHEN and SYDVKM. CDR3 length: 13 residues. The CDR3 nucleotides read TGTGCCAGCAGTTTGTTTAGTCTTGGGACCCAGTACTTC. It translates to CASSLFSLGTQYF.